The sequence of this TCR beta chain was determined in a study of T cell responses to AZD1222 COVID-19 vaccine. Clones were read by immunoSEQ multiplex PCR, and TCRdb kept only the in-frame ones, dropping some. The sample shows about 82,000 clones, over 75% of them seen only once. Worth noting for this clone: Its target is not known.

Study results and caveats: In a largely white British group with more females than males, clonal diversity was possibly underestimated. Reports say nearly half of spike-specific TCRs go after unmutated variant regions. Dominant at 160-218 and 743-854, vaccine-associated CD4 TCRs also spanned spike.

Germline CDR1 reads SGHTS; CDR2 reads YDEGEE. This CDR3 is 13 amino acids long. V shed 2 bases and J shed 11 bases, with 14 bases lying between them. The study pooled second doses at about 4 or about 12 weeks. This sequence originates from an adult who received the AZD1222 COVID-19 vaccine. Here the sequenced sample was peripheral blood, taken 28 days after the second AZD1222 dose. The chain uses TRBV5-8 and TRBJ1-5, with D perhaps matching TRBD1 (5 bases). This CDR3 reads CASSFRGSGSQHF. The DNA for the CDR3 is TGTGCCAGCAGCTTTCGGGGGAGCGGGTCCCAGCATTTT.